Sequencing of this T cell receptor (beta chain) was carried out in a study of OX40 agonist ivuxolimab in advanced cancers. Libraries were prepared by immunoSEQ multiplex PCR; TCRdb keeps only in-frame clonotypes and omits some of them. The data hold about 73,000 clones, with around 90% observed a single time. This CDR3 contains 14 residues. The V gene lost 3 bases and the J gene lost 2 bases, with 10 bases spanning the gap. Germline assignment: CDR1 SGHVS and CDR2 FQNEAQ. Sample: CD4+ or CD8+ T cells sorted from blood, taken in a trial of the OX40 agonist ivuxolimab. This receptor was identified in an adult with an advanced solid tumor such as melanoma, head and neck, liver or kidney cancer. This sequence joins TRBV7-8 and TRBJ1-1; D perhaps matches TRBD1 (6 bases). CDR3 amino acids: CASSFQGSNTEAFF. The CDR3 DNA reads TGTGCCAGCAGCTTTCAGGGGTCAAACACTGAAGCTTTCTTT.